The 17 T cell receptor beta chains below were found in one sample sequenced in a study of cytomegalovirus exposure and HLA in healthy donors (dated by TCRdb to about 2017). Preparation of the library involved the immunoSEQ multiplex PCR assay. For the multiplex PCR, a mixture combining 60 forward primers for TCR Vbeta segments and 13 reverse primers for TCR Jbeta segments was used. TCRdb mirrors the immuneACCESS table, restricted to in-frame sequences. Some clones are absent from its copies; in checked studies, under half trace to an unresolved V gene, and the reason for the others is unknown. This sample comprises roughly 130,000 clones, 8% to 9.5% of them detected only once. Clones ranked in the top ten supply 4.5% to 6% of the sample. The sequenced sample was PBMCs. These receptors were obtained from a man aged 35-49 years in good health and CMV-seronegative.

J is TRBJ1-5 and V is TRBV28; tentatively, D is TRBD1 (6 bases). The CDR3 extends over 14 amino acids. Germline lookup yields CDR1 MDHEN and CDR2 SYDVKM. V was cut by 4 bases and J by 9 bases, with 16 bases left in between. The CDR3 coding sequence is TGTGCCAGCAGTTCCGGGGGGGCGGTGGTGCCCCAGCATTTT. Protein sequence: CASSSGGAVVPQHF.

The rearrangement links TRBV6-1 to TRBJ2-3, with D hard to call. This CDR3 has 15 amino acids. The germline V and J ends were trimmed by 4 bases and 2 bases, with 13 bases remaining between them. Germline CDR1 reads MNHNS; CDR2 reads SASEGT. CDR3 DNA sequence: TGTGCCAGCAGTGTTGTCTCTTTAAACACAGATACGCAGTATTTT. Amino acids: CASSVVSLNTDTQYF.

The table lists this clone with a count of one. The J gene is TRBJ2-7, the V gene TRBV5-5, with 7 bases matching TRBD1. The CDR3 extends over 14 amino acids. Trimming cost V 0 bases and J 2 bases; bases outside gene matches: 2. The germline gives CDR1 SGHKS, CDR2 YYEKEE (reference sequence). CDR3 amino acids: CASSLEGAAYEQYF. As DNA, the CDR3 is TGTGCCAGCAGCTTGGAGGGGGCGGCCTACGAGCAGTACTTC.

This clone was seen more than once but under ten times. CDR3 sequence reads: CASRTGVSSSYEQYF. The CDR3 DNA follows: TGTGCCAGCAGGACAGGGGTTAGTAGCTCCTACGAGCAGTACTTC. V gene TRBV6-5 combines with J gene TRBJ2-5, with TRBD1 matching 8 bases. Gene TRBJ2-7 matches the end of the DNA better, so the J call may be wrong. The germline V gene encodes CDR1 MNHEY and CDR2 SVGAGI. The CDR3 runs 15 residues.

J is TRBJ2-5 and V is TRBV4-1; possibly TRBD2 for D (5 bases). V gave up 0 bases and J gave up 1 base, with 9 bases separating them. The CDR3 is 15 residues long. CDR1 is MGHRA and CDR2 is YSYEKL in the germline V gene. The CDR3 DNA reads as TGCGCCAGCAGCCAAGATCTAGCTTCCCAAGAGACCCAGTACTTC. This encodes CASSQDLASQETQYF.

This clone has just a few counts. This chain connects TRBV5-1 to TRBJ1-1, with D hard to call. The CDR3 extends over 12 amino acids. Germline V gene sequence: CDR1 SGHRS, CDR2 YFSETQ. The V gene lost 5 bases and the J gene lost 4 bases, with 9 bases spanning the gap. The CDR3, as DNA: TGCGCCAGCAGTCCGCGGGGCACTGAAGCTTTCTTT. It yields the protein CASSPRGTEAFF.

The rearrangement uses TRBV5-4 and TRBJ1-2; 8 nucleotides match TRBD1. CDR1 and CDR2 from the germline V gene are SGHNT and YYREEE (reference sequence). The CDR3 sequence is 16 residues long. The J segment lost 7 bases and the V segment lost 2 bases, leaving 13 bases of the junction unmatched. The CDR3 loop is CASSFGQGPPGGGYTF. The CDR3 nucleotides are TGTGCCAGCAGCTTTGGACAGGGCCCACCTGGGGGTGGCTACACCTTC.

Points on this clone: Additional DNA sequences in this sample encode the identical CDR3. The chain is built from TRBV6-5 and TRBJ2-7; 8 bases match TRBD1. The CDR3 is 12 amino acids. CDR1 is MNHEY, CDR2 SVGAGI, per germline. V shed 9 bases and J 6 bases; nucleotides not matched to a gene: 7. The CDR3 DNA follows: TGTGCCAGTTCGACAGGGGCCGGCGAGCAGTACTTC. Its translation: CASSTGAGEQYF.

The rearrangement uses TRBV6-5 and TRBJ1-1; TRBD1 matches at 8 bases. The germline CDR1 and CDR2 sequences are MNHEY and SVGAGI. V dropped 2 bases and J dropped 0; count of bases not matched to a gene: 2. The CDR3 has 15 residues. CDR3 DNA: TGTGCCAGCAGTTACGGGGACAGGATGAACACTGAAGCTTTCTTT. Translated, it gives CASSYGDRMNTEAFF.

This chain links TRBV7-6 with TRBJ2-7, with D perhaps matching TRBD1 (5 bases). This CDR3 comprises 14 residues. Trimming removed 5 bases from V and 5 bases from J, with 16 bases in between. Germline V gene data show CDR1 as SGHVS and CDR2 as FNYEAQ. DNA for the CDR3: TGTGCCAGCAGCCCCCAGGCAGGGTCCCACGAGCAGTACTTC. The encoded protein is CASSPQAGSHEQYF.

This clone was counted between two and nine times. V usage is TRBV7-3 and J usage is TRBJ2-2, with 9 bases fitting TRBD2. The CDR3 consists of 16 residues. Germline loops: CDR1 SGHTA, CDR2 FQGTGA. The junction had 7 bases not matched to a gene; V was cut back by 6 bases and J by 2 bases. CDR3: CASSLSGGPNTGELFF. In DNA form, the CDR3 reads TGTGCCAGCAGTTTGAGCGGGGGGCCTAACACCGGGGAGCTGTTTTTT.

This clone was picked up a small number of times. The chain is built from TRBV6-1 and TRBJ2-3, with 12 bases fitting TRBD2. Germline assignment: CDR1 MNHNS and CDR2 SASEGT. Trimming cost V 4 bases and J 4 bases; bases outside gene matches: 3. The CDR3 totals 15 residues. CDR3 in DNA: TGTGCCAGCAGTGTTACTAGCGGGGGGTCAGATACGCAGTATTTT. It translates to CASSVTSGGSDTQYF.

The chain combines TRBV23-1 with TRBJ2-5; 9 bases are shared with TRBD2. TRBV23-1 is marked as an open reading frame, function uncertain. This CDR3 has 17 residues. V gave up 2 bases and J gave up 2 bases; unmatched junction bases: 9. CDR3 in DNA: TGCGCCAGCAGTCAAGATTGCGGGGGGGCCCCTCAAGAGACCCAGTACTTC. This encodes CASSQDCGGAPQETQYF.

This clone was counted between two and nine times. The chain carries TRBV7-3 and TRBJ1-2; D call uncertain. The CDR3 sequence is 12 residues long. The germline V gene has CDR1 SGHTA and CDR2 FQGTGA. The ends were cut back, 1 base at V and 4 bases at J, with 4 bases in the middle. The CDR3 DNA reads TGTGCCAGCAGCTTAAACGGCTATGGCTACACCTTC. Translation gives CASSLNGYGYTF.

This chain links TRBV5-8 with TRBJ1-6, with D perhaps TRBD1 (6 bases). The CDR3 length is 14 residues. The V gene lost 1 base and the J gene lost 9 bases, with 11 bases spanning the gap. The germline gives CDR1 SGHTS, CDR2 YDEGEE. CDR3 in amino acids: CASSLIRGPSPLHF. CDR3 in DNA: TGTGCCAGCAGCTTGATCAGGGGCCCTTCACCCCTCCACTTT. Supplemented by reference TRBV5-8 and TRBJ1-6, the full variable domain reads EAGVTQSPTHLIKTRGQQATLRCSPISGHTSVYWYQQALGLGLQFLLWYDEGEERNRGNFPPRFSGRQFPNYSSELNVNALELEDSALYLCASSLIRGPSPLHFGNGTRLTVT.

The rearrangement links TRBV9 to TRBJ2-5; perhaps TRBD2 as D (5 bases). V lost 0 bases to trimming and J lost 4 bases, with 13 bases between them. Germline CDR1 reads SGDLS; CDR2 reads YYNGEE. The CDR3 totals 15 residues. CDR3 in amino acids: CASSVDEGSLETQYF. The CDR3 DNA reads TGTGCCAGCAGCGTAGATGAGGGAAGTTTAGAGACCCAGTACTTC. The full variable domain, rest sourced from reference TRBV9 and TRBJ2-5, is DSGVTQTPKHLITATGQRVTLRCSPRSGDLSVYWYQQSLDQGLQFLIQYYNGEERAKGNILERFSAQQFPDLHSELNLSSLELGDSALYFCASSVDEGSLETQYFGPGTRLLVL.

The chain uses TRBV6-5 and TRBJ1-1; D is undetermined. The CDR3 is 15 amino acids. Germline V gene data show CDR1 as MNHEY and CDR2 as SVGAGI. V shed 2 bases and J shed 1 base, with 11 bases lying between them. CDR3 protein: CASSYGRSGNTEAFF. CDR3 in DNA: TGTGCCAGCAGTTACGGCCGGTCGGGGAACACTGAAGCTTTCTTT.